This passage covers 29 T cell receptor beta chains from one sample sequenced in a study of vaccination and CD4 T cells after COVID-19. Treatment defined: approximately nine-day PBMC culture with coronavirus spike peptide pools or control peptides (ViraFEST assay). Sequence data for DNA of cultured CD4+ T cells were generated by the Oncomine TCR Beta short-read assay. TCRdb re-derived calls from the PCR reads in MiXCR, one entry per CDR3 protein. The repertoire holds 20,000 to 25,000 distinct CDR3 sequences, with about 59% as singletons. These receptors have no identified antigens. Sequencing was performed on CD4+ T cells from blood, cultured in vitro. The receptors derive from a human donor who had recovered from COVID-19.

This clonotype was recorded a few times. The gene calls are TRBV20-1 and TRBJ1-5; no firm D call. Trimming stripped 6 bases from V and 5 bases from J, with 17 bases between. Germline V gene lookup returns CDR1 DFQATT and CDR2 SNEGSKA (reference sequence). This CDR3 contains 14 residues. The CDR3 is CSATNGRLDQPQHF. CDR3 sequence (DNA): TGCAGTGCCACGAACGGACGTCTAGATCAGCCCCAGCATTTT.

The chain has TRBV6-5 and TRBJ1-2, with a weak D call TRBD1 (5 bases). Trimming cost V 4 bases and J 10 bases, with 16 bases left between them. The CDR3 covers 13 residues. CDR1 and CDR2 from the germline V gene are MNHEY and SVGAGI. The CDR3 reads CASSSSGRHDYTF. The CDR3 nucleotides read TGTGCCAGCAGTTCCTCAGGGCGGCATGACTACACCTTC.

The V call is TRBV19, the J call TRBJ1-5, with a possible D match to TRBD1 (5 bases). The CDR3 is 13 residues long. V was cut by 7 bases and J by 4 bases, with 11 bases left in between. Per the germline V gene, CDR1 is LNHDA and CDR2 is SQIVND (reference sequence). The CDR3 region is CASNDKGNQPQHF. CDR3 sequence (DNA): TGTGCCAGTAACGATAAGGGGAATCAGCCCCAGCATTTT.

The chain joins TRBV6-4 to TRBJ1-6; no clear D. This CDR3 has 14 amino acids. The germline V and J ends were trimmed by 6 bases and 3 bases, with 9 bases remaining between them. Germline CDR1 is MRHNA and CDR2 is SNTAGT. The CDR3 region has the DNA TGTGCCAGCAGCGAAACAGTCTATAATTCACCCCTCCACTTT. It codes for CASSETVYNSPLHF.

V and J are TRBV6-2 or TRBV6-3 and TRBJ1-5; maybe TRBD1 (6 bases). The germline gives CDR1 MNHEY, CDR2 SVGEGT. The V gene lost 2 bases and the J gene lost 1 base, with 9 bases spanning the gap. The CDR3 runs to 15 residues. This CDR3 is CASSYQGQSNQPQHF. In nucleotides, the CDR3 is TGTGCCAGCAGTTACCAGGGACAAAGCAATCAGCCCCAGCATTTT.

The table lists this clonotype with a few counts. The chain joins TRBV28 to TRBJ2-7; the match to TRBD2 covers 9 bases. CDR3 size: 15 residues. The germline V gene has CDR1 MDHEN and CDR2 SYDVKM. The V segment lost 3 bases and the J segment 1 base; nucleotides outside the gene matches: 4. Here the CDR3 reads CASSLGLAGSYEQYF. The CDR3, as DNA: TGTGCCAGCAGTTTGGGCCTAGCGGGGTCCTACGAGCAGTACTTC.

V and J are TRBV4-3 and TRBJ1-5, with D hard to call. There are 13 residues in the CDR3. The V end lost 4 bases, the J end lost 4 bases, and 8 bases lay between the germline ends. Per the germline V gene, CDR1 is LGHNA and CDR2 is YSLEER. CDR3 residues: CASSPGLNQPQHF. In nucleotides, the CDR3 is TGCGCCAGCAGCCCTGGATTGAATCAGCCCCAGCATTTT.

V gene TRBV10-3 combines with J gene TRBJ2-5; the match to TRBD2 covers 7 bases. CDR1 is ENHRY, CDR2 SYGVKD, per germline. V shed 7 bases, J shed 5 bases, and the junction held 10 bases outside the gene matches. This CDR3 comprises 14 residues. DNA of the CDR3: TGTGCCATCACTAACCGCCGGGGGGACGAGACCCAGTACTTC. It yields the protein CAITNRRGDETQYF.

This clonotype has just one count. CDR3 nucleotide sequence: TGTGCCAGCAGGCTACTAGCGGTTGGCAACGAGCAGTACTTC. It encodes CASRLLAVGNEQYF. The genes are TRBV2 and TRBJ2-7, with 8 bases lining up with TRBD2. The CDR3 totals 14 residues. After removal of 6 bases from V and 5 bases from J, the junction contained 9 bases not matched to a gene. CDR1 and CDR2 from the germline V gene are SNHLY and FYNNEI.

The CDR3 region has the DNA TGTGCCAGCAGTGATCAGGGTGGTCCTCAAGAGACCCAGTACTTC. Its protein product is CASSDQGGPQETQYF. The V and J genes are TRBV2 and TRBJ2-5; maybe TRBD1 (5 bases). This CDR3 is built from 15 residues. Per germline, CDR1 SNHLY and CDR2 FYNNEI. Trimming left V 3 bases short and J 2 bases short, with 13 bases between.

The chain links TRBV30 to TRBJ1-2, with 8 bases identical to TRBD1. The CDR3 consists of 13 residues. J was trimmed by 3 bases and V by 8 bases; bases with no gene match: 8. Germline CDR1 is GTSNPN and CDR2 is SVGIG (reference sequence). CDR3 in DNA: TGTGCCGCATCCAGGGGGCGCGACTATGGCTACACCTTC. Translation: CAASRGRDYGYTF.

The chain joins TRBV7-3 to TRBJ2-3; D ambiguous. Between the trimmed V and J ends, which lost 5 bases and 5 bases, there was a span of 11 bases. CDR3 length: 13 residues. Per the germline V gene, CDR1 is SGHTA and CDR2 is FQGTGA. CDR3 DNA sequence: TGTGCCAGCAGCAATGGACCTGGAGATACGCAGTATTTT. Translation gives CASSNGPGDTQYF.

This chain links TRBV7-9 with TRBJ2-1; 13 bases agree with TRBD2. V lost 5 bases, J lost 6 bases, and 13 bases stayed unmatched. The CDR3 is 18 amino acids. Germline CDR1 is SEHNR and CDR2 is FQNEAQ (reference sequence). CDR3 in DNA: TGTGCCAGCAGCGTGACTAGCGGGAGGTGGTACATAGGCAATGAGCAGTTCTTC. Protein sequence: CASSVTSGRWYIGNEQFF.

The chain is built from TRBV27 and TRBJ2-2, with D perhaps TRBD2 (6 bases). The germline CDR1 and CDR2 sequences are MNHEY and SMNVEV (reference sequence). The V gene lost 6 bases and the J gene lost 5 bases, with 19 bases spanning the gap. This CDR3 has 16 amino acids. CDR3 in amino acids: CASRAWSGVRTGELFF. The CDR3 DNA reads as TGTGCCAGCAGGGCTTGGTCGGGGGTTAGGACCGGGGAGCTGTTTTTT.

This clonotype was seen more than once but under ten times. V is TRBV30 and J is TRBJ1-1, with D maybe TRBD1 (6 bases). V was cut by 1 base and J by 2 bases, with 11 bases left in between. Germline-derived CDR1 and CDR2 are GTSNPN and SVGIG (reference sequence). CDR3 length equals 14 residues. The CDR3 DNA reads TGTGCCTGGAGTGAACAGGGATTCAACACTGAAGCTTTCTTT. Translated: CAWSEQGFNTEAFF.

The chain employs TRBV10-3 and TRBJ2-3; D is unresolved. This CDR3 is 13 amino acids long. The V gene lost 7 bases and the J gene lost 2 bases, with 10 bases spanning the gap. Germline V gene sequence: CDR1 ENHRY, CDR2 SYGVKD. The CDR3 coding sequence is TGTGCCATCATGGCTCGCGTCACAGATACGCAGTATTTT. Translation gives CAIMARVTDTQYF.

The sample holds a few counts of this clonotype. The genes are TRBV15 and TRBJ2-2; tentative D call: TRBD1 (6 bases). CDR1 and CDR2 (germline): LNHNV, YYDKDF (reference sequence). V lost 3 bases, J lost 5 bases, and 13 bases lay in between. The CDR3 has 15 residues. Here the CDR3 DNA reads TGTGCCACCAGCAGCAGGACAGTCCGAACCGGGGAGCTGTTTTTT. This sequence encodes CATSSRTVRTGELFF.

J is TRBJ2-1 and V is TRBV27, with 8 bases that match TRBD1. Germline lookup yields CDR1 MNHEY and CDR2 SMNVEV (reference sequence). J was trimmed by 3 bases and V by 5 bases; bases with no gene match: 15. The CDR3 spans 18 residues. CDR3 nucleotide sequence: TGTGCCAGCAGTACCGGGACAGGTTTAAATGGGGACTACAATGAGCAGTTCTTC. Amino acids: CASSTGTGLNGDYNEQFF.

CDR3 nucleotides: TGTGCCAGCAGTTTAGAGACTGAAGCTTTCTTT. It is translated as CASSLETEAFF. The chain employs TRBV12-3 or TRBV12-4 and TRBJ1-1, with D hard to call. The V and J ends lost 1 base and 5 bases respectively, with 2 bases between them. The CDR3 has 11 residues.

CDR3 protein: CASSQNSGQGQETQYF. The CDR3 coding sequence is TGTGCCAGCAGCCAAAACTCGGGACAGGGCCAAGAGACCCAGTACTTC. The chain has TRBV7-2 and TRBJ2-5; 9 nucleotides agree with TRBD1. The CDR3 runs 16 residues. Trimming removed 5 bases from V and 1 base from J; junction bases left unmatched: 8. Germline CDR1 SGHTA, CDR2 FQGNSA. Using reference TRBV7-2 and TRBJ2-5 for the parts outside the CDR3, the full variable domain is GAGVSQSPSNKVTEKGKDVELRCDPISGHTALYWYRQSLGQGLEFLIYFQGNSAPDKSGLPSDRFSAERTGGSVSTLTIQRTQQEDSAVYLCASSQNSGQGQETQYFGPGTRLLVL.

This clonotype was seen more than once but under ten times. This chain links TRBV2 with TRBJ2-5; unclear D gene. The ends were cut back, 5 bases at V and 2 bases at J, with 3 bases in the middle. This CDR3 has 11 amino acids. Germline CDR1 and CDR2: SNHLY and FYNNEI. The CDR3 DNA reads TGTGCCAGCAGTTATCAAGAGACCCAGTACTTC. It yields the protein CASSYQETQYF.

The V call is TRBV24-1, the J call TRBJ2-4, with 7 bases fitting TRBD2. The CDR3 extends over 20 amino acids. Trimming cost V 2 bases and J 1 base; bases outside gene matches: 16. Germline CDR1 reads KGHDR; CDR2 reads SFDVKD. The DNA for the CDR3 is TGTGCCACCAGTGATTCCCTACTAGTGGGAGGGCGAGGGGCCAAAAACATTCAGTACTTC. This gives the protein CATSDSLLVGGRGAKNIQYF.

The chain recombines TRBV12-3 or TRBV12-4 with TRBJ2-1; the D gene could be TRBD1 or TRBD2 (5 bases each). The CDR3 sequence is 16 residues long. The V gene lost 5 bases and the J gene lost 4 bases, with 18 bases spanning the gap. The CDR3 DNA follows: TGTGCCAGCAGTCGGGAAGGGGCGAAGATTTACAATGAGCAGTTCTTC. This sequence encodes CASSREGAKIYNEQFF.

The chain is built from TRBV11-3 and TRBJ2-2; 8 bases map to TRBD2. Trimming removed 5 bases from V and 3 bases from J; junction bases left unmatched: 5. The CDR3 loop spans 15 amino acids. CDR1 and CDR2 from the germline V gene are SGHNT and YENEEA. The CDR3 bases are TGTGCCAGCAGCCCGGGACTAGAGTACACCGGGGAGCTGTTTTTT. Residues: CASSPGLEYTGELFF.

This clonotype was counted only a few times. V usage is TRBV19 and J usage is TRBJ1-1; 7 bases fit TRBD1. This CDR3 is built from 15 residues. Germline CDR1 and CDR2: LNHDA and SQIVND (reference sequence). The V and J ends lost 8 bases and 4 bases, in that order; junction bases with no gene match: 13. As DNA, the CDR3 is TGTGCCAGTTATGACTTGGGGACAGAAGGCACTGAAGCTTTCTTT. It codes for CASYDLGTEGTEAFF.

The chain uses TRBV11-2 and TRBJ1-1, with 7 bases matching TRBD1. V gave up 4 bases and J gave up 7 bases; unmatched junction bases: 9. CDR3 size: 14 residues. CDR1 is SGHAT, CDR2 FQNNGV, per germline. The CDR3 DNA reads TGTGCCAGCAGCTCGACTACAGGGGCGGTTGAAGCTTTCTTT. Translation: CASSSTTGAVEAFF. Together with reference TRBV11-2 and TRBJ1-1, the CDR3 gives the full variable domain: EAGVAQSPRYKIIEKRQSVAFWCNPISGHATLYWYQQILGQGPKLLIQFQNNGVVDDSQLPKDRFSAERLKGVDSTLKIQPAKLEDSAVYLCASSSTTGAVEAFFGQGTRLTVV.

This clonotype has only one observation. This chain's CDR3 is CARQGTSLTGELFF. In nucleotides, the CDR3 is TGTGCCAGACAGGGGACCAGCTTAACCGGGGAGCTGTTTTTT. V gene TRBV2 combines with J gene TRBJ2-2; 7 bases are a match to TRBD1. Trimming removed 9 bases from V and 5 bases from J; junction bases left unmatched: 9. Germline V lookup: CDR1 SNHLY, CDR2 FYNNEI. This CDR3 comprises 14 residues.

This clonotype was picked up a small number of times. In nucleotides, the CDR3 is TGTGCCAGCGGCCCGTGGGACGGGGCCTTGGACATTCAGTACTTC. As protein: CASGPWDGALDIQYF. The chain has TRBV27 and TRBJ2-4, with D perhaps being TRBD1 or TRBD2 (5 bases each). Germline loops: CDR1 MNHEY, CDR2 SMNVEV (reference sequence). The CDR3 is 15 residues long. V gave up 8 bases and J gave up 8 bases, with 22 bases separating them.

The V and J genes are TRBV27 and TRBJ2-5; 8 positions match TRBD1. CDR3 size: 17 residues. Trimming cost V 2 bases and J 5 bases; bases outside gene matches: 13. The germline CDR1 and CDR2 sequences are MNHEY and SMNVEV (reference sequence). The CDR3 here is CASSLLNSGTGVETQYF. The CDR3 DNA is TGTGCCAGCAGTTTACTGAATTCCGGGACAGGAGTGGAGACCCAGTACTTC.